These T cell receptor beta chains were read from a single sample in a study of blood T cells in healthy people across ages. TCRdb ran MiXCR on the 5' RACE reads and lists one entry per CDR3 protein. The sample has 780,000 or so distinct CDR3 sequences, 53% seen once. Sequences were obtained from blood. The receptors here all came from a man aged 80 or over in good health. Both conserved end residues are part of each CDR3. The D gene is left open where the match is weak. Some rows have no size entry. The others give once, few or many, or a class for an expanded clone.

clone_size	v_call	j_call	d_call	cdr3_aa	cdr3_nt
.	TRBV5-6	TRBJ2-1	TRBD2	CTSSLDLAGRQFF	TGTACCAGCAGCTTGGATCTAGCGGGAAGGCAGTTCTTC
.	TRBV27	TRBJ1-6	TRBD1	CASSPHAGGYDSPLHF	TGTGCCAGCAGTCCTCACGCAGGGGGCTACGATTCACCCCTCCACTTT
.	TRBV18	TRBJ2-5	TRBD2	CASSPQGLAATSQETQYF	TGTGCCAGCTCACCACAGGGACTAGCGGCGACTTCCCAAGAGACCCAGTACTTC
.	TRBV4-1	TRBJ2-4	TRBD2	CASSLLGGLAGSIQYF	TGCGCCAGCAGCCTCTTAGGGGGACTAGCGGGAAGCATCCAGTACTTC
.	TRBV11-2	TRBJ2-5	.	CASSLVGQIGETQYF	TGTGCCAGCAGTTTAGTAGGCCAGATAGGGGAGACCCAGTACTTC
few	TRBV5-4	TRBJ2-5	TRBD1	CASSLVDRQETQYF	TGTGCCAGCAGCTTGGTGGACAGGCAAGAGACCCAGTACTTC
.	TRBV20-1	TRBJ2-3	.	CSALGGRDSTDTQYF	TGCAGTGCTCTAGGGGGAAGGGACAGCACAGATACGCAGTATTTT
few	TRBV6-6	TRBJ1-4	.	CASSYEGRITNEKLFF	TGTGCCAGCAGTTACGAGGGGAGGATAACTAATGAAAAACTGTTTTTT
.	TRBV9	TRBJ1-2	.	CASSRRLTNYGYTF	TGTGCCAGCAGCCGAAGGCTTACTAACTATGGCTACACCTTC
.	TRBV7-2	TRBJ2-5	.	CASSLGSVGAQGTQYF	TGTGCCAGCAGCTTAGGCTCGGTAGGAGCCCAAGGAACCCAGTACTTC
.	TRBV29-1	TRBJ2-5	.	CSVDYGETQYF	TGCAGCGTTGATTATGGGGAGACCCAGTACTTC
few	TRBV2	TRBJ2-1	.	CASSEGRPNNEQFF	TGTGCCAGCAGTGAAGGTCGGCCGAACAATGAGCAGTTCTTC
few	TRBV6-2/TRBV6-3	TRBJ2-7	.	CASSNALLAYEQYF	TGTGCCAGCAGTAACGCGTTGCTTGCCTACGAGCAGTACTTC
.	TRBV6-8	TRBJ1-1	.	CASSATDQGQAFF	TGTGCCAGCAGCGCTACGGACCAGGGCCAAGCTTTCTTT
few	TRBV29-1	TRBJ1-1	TRBD1	CSVQGQGNPEAFF	TGCAGCGTCCAAGGACAGGGAAACCCTGAAGCTTTCTTT
.	TRBV2	TRBJ1-2	TRBD1	CASSGTGLDYGYTF	TGTGCCAGCAGTGGGACAGGGTTGGACTATGGCTACACCTTC
.	TRBV5-6	TRBJ2-3	TRBD1	CASSMRTLGTGDRYAYF	TGTGCCAGCAGCATGAGGACCCTCGGGACAGGGGACAGATACGCGTATTTT
.	TRBV24-1	TRBJ2-4	.	CATSGAFGGKNIQYF	TGTGCCACCAGTGGAGCCTTTGGGGGCAAAAACATTCAGTACTTC
.	TRBV27	TRBJ2-3	.	CASSLLTGGDAYF	TGTGCCAGCAGTCTCCTGACAGGAGGAGACGCGTATTTT
.	TRBV6-6	TRBJ1-2	TRBD1	CASSSPRTGANYGYTF	TGTGCCAGCAGTTCACCCAGGACAGGAGCTAACTATGGCTACACCTTC
.	TRBV6-5	TRBJ2-6	TRBD1	CASSYWQGAGGANVLTF	TGTGCCAGCAGTTACTGGCAGGGGGCTGGAGGGGCCAACGTCCTGACTTTC
.	TRBV7-2	TRBJ2-3	TRBD2	CASSKGLAGGLSTDTQYF	TGTGCCAGCAGCAAGGGACTAGCGGGAGGCCTTAGCACAGATACGCAGTATTTT
.	TRBV7-7	TRBJ2-5	.	CASSHGLTEETQYF	TGTGCCAGCAGCCACGGACTGACGGAGGAGACCCAGTACTTC
few	TRBV6-5	TRBJ2-5	.	CASSSVAGMGEVQYF	TGTGCCAGCAGTTCGGTAGCAGGAATGGGGGAGGTCCAGTACTTC
.	TRBV20-1	TRBJ2-1	.	CSAIRRGISYNEQFF	TGCAGTGCTATTAGGCGGGGTATCTCCTACAATGAGCAGTTCTTC
once	TRBV5-1	TRBJ1-1	.	CTSSLADTEAFF	TGCACCAGCAGCTTGGCGGACACTGAAGCTTTCTTT
many	TRBV12-3/TRBV12-4	TRBJ1-1	.	CASSPQAPNTEAFF	TGTGCCAGCAGTCCTCAGGCTCCGAACACTGAAGCTTTCTTT
.	TRBV9	TRBJ2-7	.	CASSRAGTDSYEQYF	TGTGCCAGCAGCCGAGCCGGGACGGACTCCTACGAGCAGTACTTC
once	TRBV7-9	TRBJ2-7	.	CASSPRTRLEGSYEQYF	TGTGCCAGCAGCCCACGGACAAGACTGGAAGGGTCCTACGAGCAGTACTTC
.	TRBV7-2	TRBJ2-7	.	CASRPSLRAYEQYF	TGTGCCAGCAGACCTTCCCTTAGAGCCTACGAGCAGTACTTC
.	TRBV15	TRBJ2-3	.	CATSRGSDTQYF	TGTGCCACCAGCAGGGGCTCGGATACGCAGTATTTT
.	TRBV29-1	TRBJ2-7	.	CSVEILPGYEQYF	TGCAGCGTTGAGATACTCCCTGGGTACGAGCAGTACTTC
.	TRBV7-8	TRBJ2-7	TRBD2	CASSSLTSGSPEQYF	TGTGCCAGCAGCTCCTTGACTAGCGGGAGCCCCGAGCAGTACTTC
.	TRBV7-9	TRBJ1-4	.	CASSLSRQGREKLFF	TGTGCCAGCAGCTTATCTCGGCAGGGTAGGGAAAAACTGTTTTTT
.	TRBV7-2	TRBJ2-3	.	CASSLGPGGATQYF	TGTGCCAGCAGTCTAGGCCCTGGGGGGGCTACGCAGTATTTT
.	TRBV20-1	TRBJ2-7	.	CSADTYNEQYF	TGCAGTGCTGATACTTACAATGAGCAGTACTTC